A single TCR beta chain is shown here with its context. No antigen is known for it. This record belongs to a study of cytomegalovirus exposure and HLA in healthy donors. It was healthy bone marrow donors who served as donors. Study findings and constraints: When the data were analyzed later, several of the most significant clusters appeared to be linked to common viral pathogens. Reportedly, cytomegalovirus status was diagnosed with high sensitivity and specificity. One cluster of highly shared sequence variants probably arose as a sequencing artifact.

The germline CDR1 and CDR2 sequences are SGHVS and FQNEAQ. The CDR3 is made up of 15 amino acids. Trimming shortened V by 3 bases and J by 1 base, and 12 bases separated the two germline ends. In the PCR, 60 Vbeta and 13 Jbeta primers were used. Profiling relied on immunoSEQ multiplex PCR, and the TCRdb table lists in-frame clones only, not all of them. The sample records 150,000 to 200,000 clones, 70% to 80% being singletons. The genes are TRBV7-8 and TRBJ1-2, with D tentatively TRBD1 (5 bases). The clonotype originates from a woman aged 45-59 years in good health and CMV-seronegative. Sequencing was performed on PBMCs. DNA of the CDR3: TGTGCCAGCAGCTTGATACTGACAGTTAACTATGGCTACACCTTC. Translation: CASSLILTVNYGYTF.